These T cell receptor beta chains were read from a single sample in a study of chemoradiotherapy in HPV16-positive cancers. The protocol was immunoSEQ multiplex PCR, while the TCRdb copy is restricted to in-frame clones and leaves out a portion. The data contain roughly 70,000 clones, about 90% of them singletons. The sample here was blood, taken from a patient who underwent chemoradiotherapy. These receptors were obtained from a human donor with HPV-associated anogenital cancer. The CDR3 runs from the conserved cysteine through the conserved F or W. The D gene is left open where the match is weak. Expanded clones get a size class; other rows say once, few or many, or leave the size out.

J	V	D	size	DNA	CDR3
TRBJ2-1	TRBV27	TRBD1	-	TGTGCCAGCAGTCCGGGACAGGGGCTCGGGGGGAGTTTTCGGAGTGAGCAGTTCTTC	CASSPGQGLGGSFRSEQFF
TRBJ2-2	TRBV4-1	-	-	TGCGCCAGCAGCCAAGAACCTAGCTACAACACCGGGGAGCTGTTTTTT	CASSQEPSYNTGELFF
TRBJ2-2	TRBV5-1	-	-	TGCGCCAGCAGGCCATCGACCACCGGGGAGCTGTTTTTT	CASRPSTTGELFF
TRBJ1-2	TRBV4-2	-	-	TGTGCCAGCAGCCAGGGTGGGGGGCTGAACTATGGCTACACCTTC	CASSQGGGLNYGYTF
TRBJ1-2	TRBV6-6	TRBD1	once	TGTGCCAGCAGATCGGGACAGGGGCGATTCTATGGCTACACCTTC	CASRSGQGRFYGYTF
TRBJ1-5	TRBV19	TRBD1	-	TGTGCCAGTAGCGCGACAGGGCCAAGTGGGCCCCAGCATTTT	CASSATGPSGPQHF
TRBJ1-1	TRBV7-9	-	-	TGTGCCAGCAGCTTACCGGGGACATCAGACACTGAAGCTTTCTTT	CASSLPGTSDTEAFF
TRBJ2-2	TRBV30	TRBD2	-	TGTGCCTGGAGTGTCAAACGCGGGGGTCTCACCGGGGAGCTGTTTTTT	CAWSVKRGGLTGELFF
TRBJ2-2	TRBV6-1	-	-	TGTGCCAGCAGTGTACCGGGAGCGAACACCGGGGAGCTGTTTTTT	CASSVPGANTGELFF
TRBJ1-5	TRBV7-9	-	-	TGTGCCAGCAGCCATTACAGTGATCAGCCCCAGCATTTT	CASSHYSDQPQHF
TRBJ2-5	TRBV6-1	TRBD1	-	TGTGCCAGCAGTGGCCCCTCGGGACAGGGGGTGGGGACCCAGTACTTC	CASSGPSGQGVGTQYF
TRBJ1-2	TRBV18	-	-	TGTGCCAGCTCACCACCGATAGTCGGTGGGGGCTACACCTTC	CASSPPIVGGGYTF
TRBJ2-3	TRBV7-9	TRBD2	once	TGTGCCAGCAGCTTATTAGTTCCAGCGGGGGGCGATACGCAGTATTTT	CASSLLVPAGGDTQYF
TRBJ1-1	TRBV7-2	-	-	TGTGCCAGCAGCCCAACCCAGTTTCCAACCATGAACACTGAAGCTTTCTTT	CASSPTQFPTMNTEAFF
TRBJ2-2	TRBV2	-	few	TGTGCCAGCAGTGAAGTGACAGACATGAACACCGGGGAGCTGTTTTTT	CASSEVTDMNTGELFF
TRBJ1-5	TRBV28	TRBD1	-	TGTGCCAGCATTTTACAGGGGGATCAGCCCCAGCATTTT	CASILQGDQPQHF
TRBJ2-5	TRBV6-1	-	few	TGTGCCAGCAGTCTACAAGAGACCCAGTACTTC	CASSLQETQYF
TRBJ1-1	TRBV6-1	-	-	TGTGCCAGCAGTGAAGGGAGGGGTGGCACTGAAGCTTTCTTT	CASSEGRGGTEAFF
TRBJ1-2	TRBV27	-	-	TGTGCCAGCAGTTTATTGGCAGGGAAGGACGGCTACACCTTC	CASSLLAGKDGYTF
TRBJ2-6	TRBV19	TRBD1	-	TGTGCCAGTAGTATAACAGGGGGCAGCTCGGCTGGGGCCAACGTCCTGACTTTC	CASSITGGSSAGANVLTF
TRBJ1-1	TRBV19	-	-	TGTGCCAGTAGTATCAGGGGGAACACTGAAGCTTTCTTT	CASSIRGNTEAFF
TRBJ2-2	TRBV4-1	-	-	TGCGCCAGCAGCCAAGGGGGACTGGGGGACGGGGAGCTGTTTTTT	CASSQGGLGDGELFF
TRBJ1-5	TRBV5-6	-	-	TGTGCCAGCAGCTTGGGATGGGCCAGTACTGAGCAATCAGCCCAGCATTTT	CASSLGWASTEQSAQHF
TRBJ1-1	TRBV6-5	-	many	TGTGCCAGCAGTTTATCCGGACTGAACACTGAAGCTTTCTTT	CASSLSGLNTEAFF
TRBJ2-1	TRBV7-6	TRBD2	-	TGTGCCAGCAGCCTGCGGGAGTCTGTGAATGAGCAGTTCTTC	CASSLRESVNEQFF
TRBJ2-7	TRBV6-6	-	-	TGTGCCAGCAGTCCCGACCCGATCATAGGGGAGCAGTACTTC	CASSPDPIIGEQYF
TRBJ2-7	TRBV11-3	TRBD1	-	TGTGCCAGCAGCTCGGGGGACAGGGGGTACGAGCAGTACTTC	CASSSGDRGYEQYF
TRBJ2-1	TRBV5-1	TRBD2	-	TGCGCCAGCAGCTTCGGTTGGACTAGCGTAAACAATGAGCAGTTCTTC	CASSFGWTSVNNEQFF
TRBJ2-3	TRBV30	-	-	TGTGCCACCACCAGGGACAACACAGATACGCAGTATTTT	CATTRDNTDTQYF
TRBJ2-5	TRBV4-2	-	medium-sized	TGTGCCAGCAGCCAAGATTCGGGGGCCCAAGAGACCCAGTACTTC	CASSQDSGAQETQYF
TRBJ1-1	TRBV10-1	TRBD1	-	TGCGCCAGCAGTGATATACAGGGGAGGACTGAAGCTTTCTTT	CASSDIQGRTEAFF